One sample yielded the 28 T cell receptor beta chains listed below, sequenced in a study of PD-1 blockade in classical Hodgkin lymphoma. With no exception, relapse followed autologous stem cell transplantation in all patients, and brentuximab vedotin exposure varied. Magnetic negative selection of thawed PBMCs was the method by which CD4+ T cells were purified. Repertoires were generated with immunoSEQ multiplex PCR, while TCRdb's copy carries only in-frame clones and drops some. This table has about 35,000 clones, around 90% appearing once. The source material was CD4+ T cells from blood, sampled at baseline. The receptors come from a human donor with classical Hodgkin lymphoma.

The CDR3 protein is CASSQGPPGQGAGNTIYF. For the CDR3, the DNA is TGTGCCAGCAGCCAGGGCCCACCGGGACAGGGGGCGGGAAACACCATATATTTT. V usage is TRBV4-2 and J usage is TRBJ1-3; TRBD1 agrees at 12 bases. This CDR3 is built from 18 residues. Trimming at V came to 3 bases and at J to 4 bases, leaving 10 bases not matched to a gene. Germline V gives CDR1 LGHNA, CDR2 YNFKEQ.

The chain carries TRBV19 and TRBJ2-1, with D possibly being TRBD2 (6 bases). Germline CDR1 LNHDA, CDR2 SQIVND (reference sequence). This CDR3 spans 15 amino acids. V lost 3 bases and J lost 3, with 12 bases in between. This chain's CDR3 is CASSILGGIYNEQFF. DNA for the CDR3: TGTGCCAGTAGTATCTTGGGGGGTATCTACAATGAGCAGTTCTTC.

For the CDR3, the DNA is TGTGCCAGTAGTCGACAAGCAGATCAGCCCCAGCATTTT. It specifies CASSRQADQPQHF. V usage is TRBV19 and J usage is TRBJ1-5; D is ambiguous. CDR1 is LNHDA and CDR2 is SQIVND in the germline V gene (reference sequence). Trimming removed 5 bases at V and 5 bases at J, with 10 bases between. The CDR3 runs to 13 residues.

This clone was detected only once. The CDR3 DNA is TGCGCCAGCAGCCAAGGCCTCACTAGCGGGAGGGGAATACAAAGTGAGCAGTTCTTC. Encoded protein: CASSQGLTSGRGIQSEQFF. The V gene is TRBV4-1, the J gene TRBJ2-1; 13 bases are shared with TRBD2. J was trimmed by 9 bases and V by 1 base; bases with no gene match: 15. The germline gives CDR1 MGHRA, CDR2 YSYEKL. This CDR3 comprises 19 residues.

This sequence joins TRBV6-1 and TRBJ1-1, with D unclear. CDR3 length: 14 residues. Germline V gives CDR1 MNHNS, CDR2 SASEGT. V was pared by 4 bases and J by 1 base, with 10 bases between. The CDR3: CASSVTLGNTEAFF. Here the CDR3 DNA reads TGTGCCAGCAGTGTAACCTTGGGGAACACTGAAGCTTTCTTT.

This clone showed up just a few times. This sequence joins TRBV5-1 and TRBJ1-2; D is uncertain. The germline V and J ends were trimmed by 0 bases and 2 bases, with 5 bases remaining between them. Germline V gives CDR1 SGHRS, CDR2 YFSETQ. The CDR3 sequence is 13 residues long. In DNA form, the CDR3 reads TGCGCCAGCAGCTTGGGGACCAACTATGGCTACACCTTC. It is translated as CASSLGTNYGYTF.

This chain links TRBV5-6 with TRBJ1-6; D is unresolved. CDR1 and CDR2 (germline): SGHDT, YYEEEE. V was trimmed by 1 base and J by 4 bases, leaving 6 bases between them. The CDR3 has 14 amino acids. The CDR3 nucleotides read TGTGCCAGCAGCTTGCAGGAGTATAATTCACCCCTCCACTTT. As protein: CASSLQEYNSPLHF.

This clone has only one observation. V and J are TRBV10-1 and TRBJ2-3; D is possibly TRBD1 or TRBD2 (5 bases each). Trimming stripped 2 bases from V and 1 base from J, with 16 bases between. Germline lookup yields CDR1 WNHNN and CDR2 SYGVQD (reference sequence). The CDR3 contains 17 residues. The CDR3 bases are TGCGCCAGCAGTGAGAACCCGGGGCAGGAGGGCACAGATACGCAGTATTTT. Its protein product is CASSENPGQEGTDTQYF.

The V call is TRBV25-1, the J call TRBJ1-2; D unresolved. Germline lookup yields CDR1 MGHDK and CDR2 SYGVNS. The CDR3 loop spans 13 amino acids. The V and J ends lost 3 bases and 3 bases respectively, with 8 bases between them. The CDR3 DNA reads TGTGCCAGCAGTGAGCCCCAGGACTATGGCTACACCTTC. The encoded protein is CASSEPQDYGYTF.

The chain combines TRBV5-1 with TRBJ1-3; 9 positions agree with TRBD1. CDR3 size: 15 residues. The ends lost 3 bases at V and 4 bases at J; junction bases unmatched: 5. The germline V gene encodes CDR1 SGHRS and CDR2 YFSETQ. This CDR3 reads CASSSTGGDGNTIYF. The CDR3 nucleotides are TGCGCCAGCAGCTCTACAGGGGGCGACGGAAACACCATATATTTT.

Notes on this clone: A read error is likely, as this CDR3 ends without the conserved phenylalanine or tryptophan. No DNA is shown, since the ends of the CDR3 on it are uncertain; the CDR3 is the one TCRdb lists. The rearrangement joins TRBV4-1 to TRBJ2-3; the tabulated D call, TRBD2, remains unverified against the DNA. Germline V lookup: CDR1 MGHRA, CDR2 YSYEKL. The CDR3 is made up of 17 amino acids, end residues included. The CDR3 reads CASSQDLLGRRNGLAEL.

V usage is TRBV4-1 and J usage is TRBJ2-1, with D tentatively TRBD2 (5 bases). This CDR3 comprises 15 residues. Germline-derived CDR1 and CDR2 are MGHRA and YSYEKL. With 2 bases removed from V and 6 bases from J, the gap between germline ends came to 14 bases. The CDR3 DNA reads TGCGCCAGCAGCCAATTGTCCCGGACTCCCAATGAGCAGTTCTTC. Protein: CASSQLSRTPNEQFF.

The chain uses TRBV7-6 and TRBJ1-2; no clear D. The CDR3 runs 15 residues. V lost 1 base and J 8 bases, leaving 17 bases between the germline ends. Germline CDR1 reads SGHVS; CDR2 reads FNYEAQ. The CDR3 nucleotides read TGTGCCAGCAGCTTAGAGGTCCGGGATCCGGACGGCTACACCTTC. Translating it yields CASSLEVRDPDGYTF. The whole variable domain, remainder taken from reference TRBV7-6 and TRBJ1-2, is GAGVSQSPRYKVTKRGQDVALRCDPISGHVSLYWYRQALGQGPEFLTYFNYEAQQDKSGLPNDRFSAERPEGSISTLTIQRTEQRDSAMYRCASSLEVRDPDGYTFGSGTRLTVV.

This chain uses TRBV29-1 with TRBJ2-5, with D uncertain. Germline V gene sequence: CDR1 SQVTM, CDR2 ANQGSEA. CDR3 size: 16 residues. Trimming stripped 3 bases from V and 1 base from J, with 18 bases between. Written as DNA, the CDR3 is TGCAGCGTTGACACCGCCACCGGCGCCTTCCAAGAGACCCAGTACTTC. Amino acid sequence: CSVDTATGAFQETQYF.

The chain is built from TRBV13 and TRBJ2-1; the D gene is possibly TRBD2 (6 bases). Germline V lookup: CDR1 PRHDT, CDR2 FYEKMQ (reference sequence). CDR3 length: 17 amino acids. The V gene lost 3 bases and the J gene lost 2 bases, with 17 bases spanning the gap. The CDR3 nucleotides are TGTGCCAGCAGCTTGTGGGCGGGATCGGGACCCTACAATGAGCAGTTCTTC. Translating gives CASSLWAGSGPYNEQFF. The full variable domain, its missing parts supplied by reference TRBV13 and TRBJ2-1, is AAGVIQSPRHLIKEKRETATLKCYPIPRHDTVYWYQQGPGQDPQFLISFYEKMQSDKGSIPDRFSAQQFSDYHSELNMSSLELGDSALYFCASSLWAGSGPYNEQFFGPGTRLTVL.

This chain uses TRBV5-6 with TRBJ2-1; unclear D gene. V was shortened by 0 bases and J by 7 bases, with 8 bases between the two germline ends. This CDR3 has 13 amino acids. The V gene's germline CDR1 is SGHDT and CDR2 YYEEEE. In nucleotides, the CDR3 is TGTGCCAGCAGCTTGGTGAACGCTAATGAGCAGTTCTTC. Protein product: CASSLVNANEQFF. Variable domain in full (rest from reference TRBV5-6 and TRBJ2-1): DAGVTQSPTHLIKTRGQQVTLRCSPKSGHDTVSWYQQALGQGPQFIFQYYEEEERQRGNFPDRFSGHQFPNYSSELNVNALLLGDSALYLCASSLVNANEQFFGPGTRLTVL.

The chain carries TRBV28 and TRBJ2-1; 8 nucleotides line up with TRBD2. The CDR3 spans 16 residues. V gave up 6 bases and J gave up 0 bases; unmatched junction bases: 7. Germline-derived CDR1 and CDR2 are MDHEN and SYDVKM. The CDR3 reads CASRVAGLASYNEQFF. The CDR3 nucleotides read TGTGCCAGCAGAGTAGCGGGGCTAGCCTCCTACAATGAGCAGTTCTTC.

The V and J genes are TRBV28 and TRBJ2-4; 7 bases line up with TRBD1. The CDR3 consists of 15 residues. The junction had 8 bases not matched to a gene; V was cut back by 5 bases and J by 4 bases. Germline V gene data show CDR1 as MDHEN and CDR2 as SYDVKM. The CDR3 DNA reads as TGTGCCAGCAGTCTCACCGGGACAGCAAAAAACATTCAGTACTTC. Protein product: CASSLTGTAKNIQYF.

This clone was seen a single time. The V call is TRBV28, the J call TRBJ2-5; TRBD2 matches at 7 bases. Germline V gene lookup returns CDR1 MDHEN and CDR2 SYDVKM. The CDR3 loop spans 16 amino acids. V was pared by 0 bases and J by 5 bases, with 9 bases of the junction left unmatched. This CDR3 reads CASSLWARRGDETQYF. The CDR3 nucleotides are TGTGCCAGCAGTTTATGGGCCCGACGGGGGGACGAGACCCAGTACTTC. Supplemented by reference TRBV28 and TRBJ2-5, the full variable domain reads DVKVTQSSRYLVKRTGEKVFLECVQDMDHENMFWYRQDPGLGLRLIYFSYDVKMKEKGDIPEGYSVSREKKERFSLILESASTNQTSMYLCASSLWARRGDETQYFGPGTRLLVL.

The chain employs TRBV7-8 and TRBJ1-3; TRBD1 might be the D (5 bases). The ends were cut back, 6 bases at V and 1 base at J, with 13 bases in the middle. In germline, CDR1 is SGHVS, CDR2 FQNEAQ. There are 15 residues in the CDR3. The CDR3 DNA reads as TGTGCCAGCAGGGGCAGGGCAGGATCTGGAAACACCATATATTTT. Protein sequence: CASRGRAGSGNTIYF.

The chain recombines TRBV6-5 with TRBJ1-1; D uncertain. This CDR3 is 16 amino acids long. The V and J ends lost 2 bases and 1 base respectively, with 14 bases between them. Germline CDR1 is MNHEY and CDR2 is SVGAGI. CDR3 amino acids: CASSYPPGQENTEAFF. DNA of the CDR3: TGTGCCAGCAGTTACCCCCCCGGGCAGGAGAACACTGAAGCTTTCTTT.

The chain recombines TRBV7-9 with TRBJ2-7; the D is unclear. This CDR3 is 13 amino acids long. Germline V gives CDR1 SEHNR, CDR2 FQNEAQ (reference sequence). Trimming cost V 2 bases and J 4 bases, with 9 bases left between them. The CDR3 DNA follows: TGTGCCAGCAGCTTAAGTGGCAGTTACGAGCAGTACTTC. Translating it yields CASSLSGSYEQYF.

This clone was observed a single time. The chain couples TRBV5-6 to TRBJ2-3; 8 bases are a match to TRBD1. Germline V gene sequence: CDR1 SGHDT, CDR2 YYEEEE. V lost 2 bases to trimming and J lost 4 bases; unmatched junction nucleotides: 12. This CDR3 comprises 17 residues. For the CDR3, the DNA is TGTGCCAGCAGCTTCCTGCCCCAGGGGGCGCTTGCAGATACGCAGTATTTT. This codes for CASSFLPQGALADTQYF.

This clone was recorded once. V usage is TRBV7-8 and J usage is TRBJ2-7, with TRBD2 identical over 10 bases. The trim removed 3 bases at V and 4 bases at J, leaving 15 bases unmatched. Germline CDR1 reads SGHVS; CDR2 reads FQNEAQ. The CDR3 is made up of 18 amino acids. CDR3 amino acids: CASSFRQIAGGPSYEQYF. CDR3 nucleotides: TGTGCCAGCAGCTTTCGTCAAATAGCGGGAGGCCCAAGTTACGAGCAGTACTTC.

J is TRBJ1-3 and V is TRBV27; D call uncertain. CDR1 is MNHEY and CDR2 is SMNVEV in the germline V gene (reference sequence). The CDR3 runs 15 residues. V was shortened by 2 bases and J by 7 bases, with 15 bases between the two germline ends. The CDR3 sequence: CASSLGPNPTNTIYF. The CDR3 nucleotides read TGTGCCAGCAGTTTAGGGCCGAACCCTACTAACACCATATATTTT.

The chain uses TRBV4-1 and TRBJ2-3, with 8 bases identical to TRBD2. This CDR3 has 16 amino acids. Trimming at V came to 3 bases and at J to 2 bases, leaving 7 bases not matched to a gene. Germline lookup yields CDR1 MGHRA and CDR2 YSYEKL. CDR3 in DNA: TGCGCCAGCAGCCAGGCCATAGCGGGGCCCACAGATACGCAGTATTTT. Translation gives CASSQAIAGPTDTQYF.

The chain combines TRBV29-1 with TRBJ2-1, with D maybe TRBD2 (6 bases). CDR3 size: 16 residues. CDR1 and CDR2 from the germline V gene are SQVTM and ANQGSEA. With 3 bases removed from V and 0 bases from J, the gap between germline ends came to 15 bases. DNA of the CDR3: TGCAGCGTTGAGGGGCTAGCGATTAGCTCCTACAATGAGCAGTTCTTC. Translation: CSVEGLAISSYNEQFF.

The rearrangement links TRBV5-1 to TRBJ1-2; D unresolved. The CDR3 is 13 residues long. CDR1 and CDR2 (germline): SGHRS, YFSETQ. Trimming shortened V by 1 base and J by 0 bases, and 4 bases separated the two germline ends. In nucleotides, the CDR3 is TGCGCCAGCAGCTTGAACCCTAACTATGGCTACACCTTC. Protein: CASSLNPNYGYTF.